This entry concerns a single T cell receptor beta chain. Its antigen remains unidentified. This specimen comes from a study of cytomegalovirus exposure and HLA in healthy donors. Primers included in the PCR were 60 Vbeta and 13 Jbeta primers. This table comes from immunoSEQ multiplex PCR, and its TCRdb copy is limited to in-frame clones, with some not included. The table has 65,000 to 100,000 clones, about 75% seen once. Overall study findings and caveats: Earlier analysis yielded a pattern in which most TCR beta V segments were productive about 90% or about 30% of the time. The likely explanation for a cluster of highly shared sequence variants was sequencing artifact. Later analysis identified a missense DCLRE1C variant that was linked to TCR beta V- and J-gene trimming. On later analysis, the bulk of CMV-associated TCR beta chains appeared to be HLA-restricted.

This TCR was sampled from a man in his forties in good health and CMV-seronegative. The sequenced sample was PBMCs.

The DNA of the CDR3 is TGTGCCTGGACCCGAGACAGGGGCACTGAAGCTTTCTTT. Its translation: CAWTRDRGTEAFF. This chain joins TRBV30 and TRBJ1-1, with 8 positions matching TRBD1. Germline-derived CDR1 and CDR2 are GTSNPN and SVGIG (reference sequence). V gave up 4 bases and J gave up 4 bases; unmatched junction bases: 5. The CDR3 is 13 residues long.